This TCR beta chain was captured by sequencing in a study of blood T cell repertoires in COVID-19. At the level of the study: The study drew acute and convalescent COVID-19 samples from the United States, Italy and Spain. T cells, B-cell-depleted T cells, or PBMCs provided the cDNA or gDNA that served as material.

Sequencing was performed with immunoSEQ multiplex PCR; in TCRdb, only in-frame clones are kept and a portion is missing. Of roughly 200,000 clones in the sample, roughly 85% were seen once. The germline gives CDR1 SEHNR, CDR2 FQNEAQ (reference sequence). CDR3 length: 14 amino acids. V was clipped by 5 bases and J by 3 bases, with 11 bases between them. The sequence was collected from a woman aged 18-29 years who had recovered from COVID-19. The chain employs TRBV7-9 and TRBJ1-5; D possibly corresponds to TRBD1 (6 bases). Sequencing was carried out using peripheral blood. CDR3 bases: TGTGCCAGCAGCCAGACAGGACCCAATCAGCCCCAGCATTTT. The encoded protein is CASSQTGPNQPQHF.